Shown below are 4 T cell receptor beta chains from a single sample sequenced in a study of OX40 agonist ivuxolimab in advanced cancers. The repertoire was sequenced with immunoSEQ multiplex PCR; TCRdb's copy has only in-frame clones and lacks some. The sample includes around 66,000 clones, 65% to 85% of them seen just once. The sample consisted of CD4+ or CD8+ T cells sorted from blood, taken in a trial of the OX40 agonist ivuxolimab. These receptors were obtained from an adult with an advanced solid tumor such as melanoma, head and neck, liver or kidney cancer.

The J gene is TRBJ1-1, the V gene TRBV5-6; 7 bases are a match to TRBD1. The CDR3 loop spans 13 amino acids. Per germline, CDR1 SGHDT and CDR2 YYEEEE. V was pared by 5 bases and J by 5 bases, with 6 bases of the junction left unmatched. CDR3 bases: TGTGCCAGCAGTGGGACAGCGAGGACTGAAGCTTTCTTT. It codes for CASSGTARTEAFF. Full variable domain (rest looked up from reference TRBV5-6 and TRBJ1-1): DAGVTQSPTHLIKTRGQQVTLRCSPKSGHDTVSWYQQALGQGPQFIFQYYEEEERQRGNFPDRFSGHQFPNYSSELNVNALLLGDSALYLCASSGTARTEAFFGQGTRLTVV.

This chain connects TRBV4-2 to TRBJ2-7; D may be TRBD1 (5 bases). Germline V lookup: CDR1 LGHNA, CDR2 YNFKEQ. The length of the CDR3 is 15 residues. With 0 bases removed from V and 3 bases from J, the gap between germline ends came to 12 bases. CDR3 residues: CASSQDPGLNYEQYF. CDR3 nucleotides: TGTGCCAGCAGCCAAGACCCAGGGCTTAACTACGAGCAGTACTTC.

The chain combines TRBV6-6 with TRBJ2-1; D possibly corresponds to TRBD2 (5 bases). This CDR3 region has 12 residues. From germline, CDR1 is MNHNY and CDR2 SVGAGI (reference sequence). The V gene lost 6 bases and the J gene lost 9 bases, with 12 bases spanning the gap. The CDR3 region is CASSPEEGEQFF. The CDR3 DNA follows: TGTGCCAGCAGCCCGGAAGAGGGTGAGCAGTTCTTC.

The chain recombines TRBV16 with TRBJ1-2, with D possibly being TRBD1 (5 bases). The CDR3 consists of 14 residues. Trimming shortened V by 6 bases and J by 0 bases, and 11 bases separated the two germline ends. The germline V gene encodes CDR1 KGHSY and CDR2 FQNENV. CDR3 nucleotide sequence: TGTGCCAGCAGTCCCACGGACACTAACTATGGCTACACCTTC. This gives the protein CASSPTDTNYGYTF.